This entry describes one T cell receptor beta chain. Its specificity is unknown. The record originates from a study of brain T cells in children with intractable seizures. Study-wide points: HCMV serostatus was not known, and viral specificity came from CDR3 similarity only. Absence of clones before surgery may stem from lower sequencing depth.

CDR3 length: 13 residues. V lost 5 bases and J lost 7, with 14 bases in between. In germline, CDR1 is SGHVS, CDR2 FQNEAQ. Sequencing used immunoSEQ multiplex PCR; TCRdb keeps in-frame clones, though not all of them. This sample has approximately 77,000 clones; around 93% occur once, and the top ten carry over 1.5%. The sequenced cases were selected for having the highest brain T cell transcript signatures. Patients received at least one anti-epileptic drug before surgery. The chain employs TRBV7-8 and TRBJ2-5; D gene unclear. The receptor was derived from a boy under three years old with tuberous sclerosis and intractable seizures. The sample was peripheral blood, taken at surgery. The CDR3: CASSPRDEVTQYF. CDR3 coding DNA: TGTGCCAGCAGCCCTAGGGATGAGGTGACCCAGTACTTC.